The following is a T cell receptor (beta chain) sequence with its context. The antigen remains unidentified. The record originates from a study of T cell responses to AZD1222 COVID-19 vaccine. Here immunoSEQ multiplex PCR was the method, and the copy in TCRdb shows in-frame clones only, minus some. The data show tens of thousands of clones, 92% seen once. Study-level findings and limits: No repertoire was sampled before or during the peak T cell response, only after it. At 160-218 and 743-854, vaccine-associated CD4 TCRs were dominant, and they spanned spike. Nearly half of the spike-specific TCRs reportedly recognize variant regions that carry no mutations.

The CDR3 extends over 14 amino acids. Trimming took 3 bases from V and 6 from J; bases not matched to a gene: 8. Germline CDR1 and CDR2: KGHSH and LQKENI. The chain has TRBV18 and TRBJ2-7, with 7 bases matching TRBD2. The material was peripheral blood, obtained on day 0 of AZD1222 vaccination. The clonotype originates from an adult in good health. For the CDR3, the DNA is TGTGCCAGCTCACCGACTAGCCCCCCGGTCGAGCAGTACTTC. It is translated as CASSPTSPPVEQYF.